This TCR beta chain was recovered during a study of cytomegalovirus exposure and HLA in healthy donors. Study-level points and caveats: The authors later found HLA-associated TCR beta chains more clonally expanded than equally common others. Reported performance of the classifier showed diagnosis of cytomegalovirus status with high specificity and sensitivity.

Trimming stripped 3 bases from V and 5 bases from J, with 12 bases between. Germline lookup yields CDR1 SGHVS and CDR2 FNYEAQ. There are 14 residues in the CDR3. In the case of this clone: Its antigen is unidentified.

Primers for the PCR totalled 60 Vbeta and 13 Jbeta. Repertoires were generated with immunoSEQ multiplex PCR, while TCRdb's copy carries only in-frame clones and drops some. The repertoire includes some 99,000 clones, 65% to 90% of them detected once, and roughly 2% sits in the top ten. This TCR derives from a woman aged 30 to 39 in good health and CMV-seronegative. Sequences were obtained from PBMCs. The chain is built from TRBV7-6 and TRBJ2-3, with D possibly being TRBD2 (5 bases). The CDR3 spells CASSFGGPRDTQYF. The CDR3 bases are TGTGCCAGCAGCTTTGGCGGGCCCAGAGATACGCAGTATTTT. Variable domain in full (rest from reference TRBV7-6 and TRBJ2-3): GAGVSQSPRYKVTKRGQDVALRCDPISGHVSLYWYRQALGQGPEFLTYFNYEAQQDKSGLPNDRFSAERPEGSISTLTIQRTEQRDSAMYRCASSFGGPRDTQYFGPGTRLTVL.